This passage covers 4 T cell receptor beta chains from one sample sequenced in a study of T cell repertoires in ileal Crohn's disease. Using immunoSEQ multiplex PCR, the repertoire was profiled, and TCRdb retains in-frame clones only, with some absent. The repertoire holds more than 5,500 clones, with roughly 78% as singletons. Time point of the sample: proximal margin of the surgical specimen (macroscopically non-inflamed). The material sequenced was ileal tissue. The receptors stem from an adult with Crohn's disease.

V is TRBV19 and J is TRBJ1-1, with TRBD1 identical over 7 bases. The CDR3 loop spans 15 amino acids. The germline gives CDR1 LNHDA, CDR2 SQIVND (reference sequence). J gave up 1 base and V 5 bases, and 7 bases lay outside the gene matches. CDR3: CASSFRDSGNTEAFF. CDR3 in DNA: TGTGCCAGTAGTTTCCGGGACAGTGGGAACACTGAAGCTTTCTTT.

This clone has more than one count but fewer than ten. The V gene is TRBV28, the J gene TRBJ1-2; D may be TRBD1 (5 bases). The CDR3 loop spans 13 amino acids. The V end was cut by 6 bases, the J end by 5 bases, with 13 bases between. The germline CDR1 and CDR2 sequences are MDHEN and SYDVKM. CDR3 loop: CASRKGQSYGYTF. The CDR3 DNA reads TGTGCCAGCAGGAAAGGACAATCGTATGGCTACACCTTC.

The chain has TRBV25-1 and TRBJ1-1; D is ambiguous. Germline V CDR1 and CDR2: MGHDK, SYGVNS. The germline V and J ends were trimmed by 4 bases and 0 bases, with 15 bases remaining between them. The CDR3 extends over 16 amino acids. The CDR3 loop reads CASSVTTDRLNTEAFF. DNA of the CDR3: TGTGCCAGCAGTGTCACAACGGACCGACTGAACACTGAAGCTTTCTTT.

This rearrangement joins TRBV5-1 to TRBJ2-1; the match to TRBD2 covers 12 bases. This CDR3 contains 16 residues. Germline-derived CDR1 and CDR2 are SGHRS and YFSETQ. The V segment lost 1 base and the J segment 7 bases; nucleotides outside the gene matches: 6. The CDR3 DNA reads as TGCGCCAGCAGCTTGAGTTCTAGCGGGAGGGCTAATGAGCAGTTCTTC. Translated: CASSLSSSGRANEQFF.